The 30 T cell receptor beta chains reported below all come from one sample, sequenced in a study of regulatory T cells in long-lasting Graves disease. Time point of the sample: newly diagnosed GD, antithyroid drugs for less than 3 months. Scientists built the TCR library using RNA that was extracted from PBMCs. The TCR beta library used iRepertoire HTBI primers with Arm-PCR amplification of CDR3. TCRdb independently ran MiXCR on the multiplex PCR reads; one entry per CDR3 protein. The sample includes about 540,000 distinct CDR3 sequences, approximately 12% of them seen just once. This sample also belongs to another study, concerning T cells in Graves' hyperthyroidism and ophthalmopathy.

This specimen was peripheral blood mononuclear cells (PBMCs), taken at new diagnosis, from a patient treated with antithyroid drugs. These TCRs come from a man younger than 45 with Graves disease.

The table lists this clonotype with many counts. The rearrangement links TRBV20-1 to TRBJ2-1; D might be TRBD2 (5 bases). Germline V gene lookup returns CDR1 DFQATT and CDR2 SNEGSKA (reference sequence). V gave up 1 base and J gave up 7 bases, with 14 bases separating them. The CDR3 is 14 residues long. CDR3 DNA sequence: TGCAGTGCTAGAGTGGGAGACACATTGAATGAGCAGTTCTTC. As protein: CSARVGDTLNEQFF.

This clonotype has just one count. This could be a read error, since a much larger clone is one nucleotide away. The CDR3 loop reads CSVDGAGVYNEQYF. CDR3 bases: TGCAGCGTTGACGGAGCAGGGGTCTACAATGAGCAGTACTTC. V is TRBV29-1 and J is TRBJ2-7, with a tentative D call TRBD1 (6 bases). The V end lost 3 bases, the J end lost 7 bases, and 19 bases lay between the germline ends. This CDR3 spans 14 amino acids. The germline V gene encodes CDR1 SQVTM and CDR2 ANQGSEA.

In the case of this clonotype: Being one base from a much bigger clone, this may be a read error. CDR3 residues: CASSYGRLAGGETQFF. The CDR3 bases are TGCGCCAGCAGCTACGGGAGACTAGCGGGAGGGGAGACCCAGTTCTTC. The chain uses TRBV5-1 and TRBJ2-1; 14 nucleotides match TRBD2. Per germline, CDR1 SGHRS and CDR2 YFSETQ. CDR3 length: 16 residues. The trim removed 3 bases at V and 13 bases at J, leaving 12 bases unmatched.

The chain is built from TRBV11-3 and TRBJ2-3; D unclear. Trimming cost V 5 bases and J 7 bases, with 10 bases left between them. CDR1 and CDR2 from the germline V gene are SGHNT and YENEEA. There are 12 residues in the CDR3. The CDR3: CASSLRRNTQYF. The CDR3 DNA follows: TGTGCCAGCAGCCTAAGGCGTAATACGCAGTATTTT.

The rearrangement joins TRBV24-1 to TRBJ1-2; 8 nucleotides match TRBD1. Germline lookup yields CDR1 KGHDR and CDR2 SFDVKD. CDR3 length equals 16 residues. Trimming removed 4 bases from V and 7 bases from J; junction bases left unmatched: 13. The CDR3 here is CATSDESPGGASGYTF. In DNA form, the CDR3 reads TGTGCCACCAGTGACGAAAGCCCAGGGGGCGCGAGTGGCTACACCTTC.

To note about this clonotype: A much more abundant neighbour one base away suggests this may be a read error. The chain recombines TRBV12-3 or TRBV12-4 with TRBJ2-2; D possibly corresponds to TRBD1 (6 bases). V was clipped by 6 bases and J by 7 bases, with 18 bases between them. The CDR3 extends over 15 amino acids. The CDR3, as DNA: TGTGCCAGCAGCTTATCCCCGACAGGCGGCGGGGAGCTGTTTTTT. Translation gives CASSLSPTGGGELFF.

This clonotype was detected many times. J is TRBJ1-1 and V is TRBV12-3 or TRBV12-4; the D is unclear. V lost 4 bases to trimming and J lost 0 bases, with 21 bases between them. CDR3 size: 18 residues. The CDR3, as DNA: TGTGCCAGCAGTTATTTTGGAGCCGCCCAACTCATGAACACTGAAGCTTTCTTT. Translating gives CASSYFGAAQLMNTEAFF.

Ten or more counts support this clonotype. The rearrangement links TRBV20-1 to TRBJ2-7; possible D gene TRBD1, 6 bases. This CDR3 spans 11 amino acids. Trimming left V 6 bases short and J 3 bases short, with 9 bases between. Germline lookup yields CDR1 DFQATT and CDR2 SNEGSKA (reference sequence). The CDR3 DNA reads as TGCAGTGCGGGACACAACTACGAGCAGTACTTC. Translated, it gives CSAGHNYEQYF.

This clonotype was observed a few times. As DNA, the CDR3 is TGTGCCAGTAGTATCGGGGTAGCGGGAGTCTACGAGCAGTACTTC. The encoded protein is CASSIGVAGVYEQYF. This sequence joins TRBV19 and TRBJ2-7, with 9 bases lining up with TRBD2. From germline, CDR1 is LNHDA and CDR2 SQIVND (reference sequence). V was clipped by 3 bases and J by 3 bases; unmatched bases: 6. The CDR3 is 15 amino acids.

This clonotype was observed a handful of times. The CDR3 spells CASSLNHSPLHF. CDR3 DNA sequence: TGTGCCAGCAGCTTAAACCATTCACCCCTCCACTTT. The chain recombines TRBV7-2 with TRBJ1-6; D is uncertain. Germline values: CDR1 SGHTA, CDR2 FQGNSA. The V end lost 2 bases, the J end lost 8 bases, and 4 bases lay between the germline ends. The CDR3 extends over 12 amino acids.

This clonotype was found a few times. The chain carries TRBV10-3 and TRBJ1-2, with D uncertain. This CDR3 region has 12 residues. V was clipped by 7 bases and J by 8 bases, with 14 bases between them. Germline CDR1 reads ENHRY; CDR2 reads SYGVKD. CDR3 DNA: TGTGCCATCACGATCAACGGTTTGGGCTACACCTTC. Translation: CAITINGLGYTF.

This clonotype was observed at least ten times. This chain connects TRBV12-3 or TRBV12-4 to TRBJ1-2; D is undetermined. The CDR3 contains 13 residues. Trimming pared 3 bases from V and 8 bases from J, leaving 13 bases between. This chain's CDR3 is CASSFGGVEGYTF. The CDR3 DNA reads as TGTGCCAGCAGTTTTGGCGGGGTAGAAGGCTACACCTTC.

The CDR3 here is CSARVTGVNTGELFF. The DNA for the CDR3 is TGCAGTGCTAGAGTTACAGGGGTGAACACCGGGGAGCTGTTTTTT. The V and J genes are TRBV20-1 and TRBJ2-2, with 7 nucleotides matching TRBD1. The V gene's germline CDR1 is DFQATT and CDR2 SNEGSKA (reference sequence). The V and J ends lost 1 base and 1 base, in that order; junction bases with no gene match: 3. The CDR3 runs 15 residues.

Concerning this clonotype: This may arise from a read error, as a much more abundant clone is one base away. In DNA form, the CDR3 reads TGTGCCAGCAGGACCGGGACTAACACAGATACGCAGTATTTT. This sequence encodes CASRTGTNTDTQYF. The V and J genes are TRBV2 and TRBJ2-3; 7 bases agree with TRBD2. J lost 2 bases, V lost 6 bases, and 5 bases had no gene match. There are 14 residues in the CDR3. CDR1 is SNHLY, CDR2 FYNNEI, per germline.

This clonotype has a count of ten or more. CDR3 DNA: TGCGCCAGCAGTGAGCCTAATAATGAGCAGTTCTTC. Translated, it gives CASSEPNNEQFF. The chain combines TRBV10-1 with TRBJ2-1; D uncertain. Germline V gives CDR1 WNHNN, CDR2 SYGVQD (reference sequence). Between the trimmed V and J ends, which lost 2 bases and 7 bases, there was a span of 6 bases. The CDR3 has 12 amino acids.

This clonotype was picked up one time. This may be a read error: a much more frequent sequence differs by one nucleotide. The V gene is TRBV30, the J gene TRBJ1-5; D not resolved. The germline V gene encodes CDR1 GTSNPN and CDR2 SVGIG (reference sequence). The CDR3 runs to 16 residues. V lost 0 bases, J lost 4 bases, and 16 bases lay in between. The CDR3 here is CAWSVLPRTRNQPQHF. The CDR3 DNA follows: TGTGCCTGGAGTGTACTCCCTCGAACACGTAATCAGCCCCAGCATTTT.

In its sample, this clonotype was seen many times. CDR3 residues: CASSLRPYNSPLHF. CDR3 nucleotides: TGTGCCAGCAGCTTACGGCCGTATAATTCACCCCTCCACTTT. V and J are TRBV11-2 and TRBJ1-6; no clear D gene. In germline, CDR1 is SGHAT, CDR2 FQNNGV. CDR3 size: 14 residues. Between the trimmed V and J ends, which lost 2 bases and 4 bases, there was a span of 6 bases.

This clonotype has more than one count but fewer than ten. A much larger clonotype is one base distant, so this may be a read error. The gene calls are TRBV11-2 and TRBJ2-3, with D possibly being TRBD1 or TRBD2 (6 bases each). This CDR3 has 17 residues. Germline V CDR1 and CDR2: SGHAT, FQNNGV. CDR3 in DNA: TGTGCCAACAGCTTAGGGGGGCCGGGTACTAGCACAGATACGCAGTATTTT. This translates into CANSLGGPGTSTDTQYF.

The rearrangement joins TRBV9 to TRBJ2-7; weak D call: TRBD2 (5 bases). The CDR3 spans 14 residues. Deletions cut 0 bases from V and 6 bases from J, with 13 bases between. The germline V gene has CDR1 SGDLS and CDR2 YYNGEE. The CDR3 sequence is CASSVGENWAEQYF. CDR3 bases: TGTGCCAGCAGCGTAGGGGAGAACTGGGCCGAGCAGTACTTC.

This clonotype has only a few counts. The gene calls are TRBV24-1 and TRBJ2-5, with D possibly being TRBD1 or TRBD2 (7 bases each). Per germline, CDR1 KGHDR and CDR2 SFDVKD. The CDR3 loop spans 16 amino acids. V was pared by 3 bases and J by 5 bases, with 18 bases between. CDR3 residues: CATSDPQGGLLETQYF. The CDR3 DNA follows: TGTGCCACCAGTGATCCCCAGGGGGGGTTGTTGGAGACCCAGTACTTC.

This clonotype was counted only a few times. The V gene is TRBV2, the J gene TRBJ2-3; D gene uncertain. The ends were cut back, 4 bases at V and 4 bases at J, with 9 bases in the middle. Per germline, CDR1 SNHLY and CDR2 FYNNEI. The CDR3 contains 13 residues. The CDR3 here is CASSVQWADTQYF. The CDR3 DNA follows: TGTGCCAGCAGTGTTCAATGGGCAGATACGCAGTATTTT.

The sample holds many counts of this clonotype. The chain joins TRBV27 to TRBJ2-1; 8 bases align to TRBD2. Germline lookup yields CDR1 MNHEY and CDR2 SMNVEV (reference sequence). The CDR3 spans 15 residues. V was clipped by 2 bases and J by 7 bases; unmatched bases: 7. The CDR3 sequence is CASSLTGGPGNEQFF. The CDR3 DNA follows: TGTGCCAGCAGTTTAACGGGAGGGCCGGGGAATGAGCAGTTCTTC.

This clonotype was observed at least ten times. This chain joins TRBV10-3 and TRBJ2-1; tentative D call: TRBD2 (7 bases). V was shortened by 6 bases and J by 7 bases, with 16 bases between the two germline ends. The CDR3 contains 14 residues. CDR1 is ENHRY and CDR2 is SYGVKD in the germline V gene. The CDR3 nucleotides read TGTGCCATCAGGGGAGGGGAGCAGGGGAATGAGCAGTTCTTC. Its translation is CAIRGGEQGNEQFF.

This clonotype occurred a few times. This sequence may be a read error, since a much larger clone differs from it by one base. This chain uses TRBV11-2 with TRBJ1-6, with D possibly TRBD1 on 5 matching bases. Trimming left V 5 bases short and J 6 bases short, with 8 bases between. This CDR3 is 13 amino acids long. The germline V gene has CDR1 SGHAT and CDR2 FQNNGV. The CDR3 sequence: CASSATANSPLHF. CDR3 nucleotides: TGTGCCAGCAGCGCGACAGCTAATTCACCCCTCCACTTT.

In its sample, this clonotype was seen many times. The CDR3 bases are TGTGCCAGCAGTGATAGTGGTACGGGAAATGAGCAGTTCTTC. It translates to CASSDSGTGNEQFF. The chain recombines TRBV6-1 with TRBJ2-1; perhaps TRBD2 as D (5 bases). CDR3 length: 14 amino acids. Trimming took off 3 bases at V and 7 bases at J, with 13 bases between the two ends. CDR1 MNHNS and CDR2 SASEGT come from the germline V gene.

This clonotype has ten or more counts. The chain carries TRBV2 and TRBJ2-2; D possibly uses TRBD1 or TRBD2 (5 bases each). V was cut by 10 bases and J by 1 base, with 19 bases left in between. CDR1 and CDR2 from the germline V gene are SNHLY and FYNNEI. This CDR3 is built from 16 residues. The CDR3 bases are TGTGCCACCGTAACAGGTGGTGGGAGGAACACCGGGGAGCTGTTTTTT. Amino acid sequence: CATVTGGGRNTGELFF.

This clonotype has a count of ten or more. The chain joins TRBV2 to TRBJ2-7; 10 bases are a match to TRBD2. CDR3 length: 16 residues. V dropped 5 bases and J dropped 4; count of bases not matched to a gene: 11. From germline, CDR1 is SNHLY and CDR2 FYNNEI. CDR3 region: CASSRALAGKGYEQYF. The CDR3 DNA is TGTGCCAGCAGTAGGGCACTAGCGGGAAAAGGATACGAGCAGTACTTC.

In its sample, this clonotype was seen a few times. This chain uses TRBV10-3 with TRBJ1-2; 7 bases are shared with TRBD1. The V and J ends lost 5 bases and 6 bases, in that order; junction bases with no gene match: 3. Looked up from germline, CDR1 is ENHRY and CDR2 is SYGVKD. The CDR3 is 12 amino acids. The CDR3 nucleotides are TGTGCCATCAGTTCAGGGGGTGATGGCTACACCTTC. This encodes CAISSGGDGYTF.

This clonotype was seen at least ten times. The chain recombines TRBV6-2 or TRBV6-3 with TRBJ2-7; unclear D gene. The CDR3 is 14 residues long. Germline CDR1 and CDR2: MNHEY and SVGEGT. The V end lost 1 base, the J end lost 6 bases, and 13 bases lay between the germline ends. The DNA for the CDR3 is TGTGCCAGCAGTTACTATCCGGTTGATCGCGAGCAGTACTTC. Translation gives CASSYYPVDREQYF.

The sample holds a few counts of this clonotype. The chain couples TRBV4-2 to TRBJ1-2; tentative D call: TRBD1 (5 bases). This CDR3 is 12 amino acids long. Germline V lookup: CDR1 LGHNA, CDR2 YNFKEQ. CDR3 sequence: CASTGVGDGYTF. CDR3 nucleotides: TGTGCTTCAACGGGGGTGGGGGATGGCTACACCTTC.